The T cell receptor (beta chain) under discussion was sequenced for a study of blood T cell repertoires in COVID-19. As for the study in general: Sources were T cells, B-cell-depleted T cells, or PBMCs; the material itself was cDNA or gDNA.

In the authors' methods: Using reference gene primer amplification, nucleated cell counts were estimated. TCRdb's copy holds only in-frame clones and misses some; the assay was immunoSEQ multiplex PCR. V, J and clone size derive from that table, while D and trimming were established from the DNA sequence. The sample yields under 300,000 clones, less than 90% seen once. The germline gives CDR1 GTSNPN, CDR2 SVGIG (reference sequence). Trimming cost V 3 bases and J 9 bases, with 17 bases left between them. The CDR3 spans 13 residues. Sequenced material: peripheral blood. V is TRBV30 and J is TRBJ2-5, with a tentative D call TRBD1 (5 bases). The source is a human donor in a cohort sampled during active COVID-19. In DNA, the CDR3 is TGTGCCTGGAGAACCCCAGGGTCTGAGCCCCAGTACTTC. Amino acids: CAWRTPGSEPQYF.